The 17 T cell receptor beta chains presented below share a single source sample, sequenced in a study of shared clonotypes between healthy human individuals. The repertoire was sequenced with immunoSEQ multiplex PCR; TCRdb's copy has only in-frame clones and lacks some. This sample has millions of clones; 95% occur once, and the top ten carry 0.13%. The specimen was naive CD4+ T cells sorted from blood. Subset specified: CD45RA+ positively selected. All receptors derive from a man younger than 35 in good health.

On this clone: The junction and the germline gene differ at one end; a read error may be behind it. The sample has other DNA sequences that encode this CDR3 too. Here the CDR3 reads CASSLDRQETQYF. In DNA, the CDR3 is TGTGCTAGCAGCCTCGACAGGCAAGAGACCCAGTACTTC. This chain connects TRBV7-7 to TRBJ2-5; D may be TRBD1 (6 bases). The V gene's germline CDR1 is SSHAT and CDR2 FNYEAQ (reference sequence). The CDR3 is made up of 13 amino acids.

A remark on this clone: Other DNA sequences within the sample encode an identical CDR3. The CDR3 here is CASSYSPGYQETQYF. The DNA of the CDR3 is TGTGCCAGCAGTTACTCTCCGGGGTACCAAGAGACCCAGTACTTC. The genes are TRBV6-5 and TRBJ2-5, with a weak D call TRBD2 (5 bases). The germline V gene encodes CDR1 MNHEY and CDR2 SVGAGI. V was shortened by 0 bases and J by 0 bases, with 8 bases between the two germline ends. This CDR3 has 15 residues.

The V and J genes are TRBV18 and TRBJ1-4, with D possibly being TRBD1 (5 bases). Per germline, CDR1 KGHSH and CDR2 LQKENI. The CDR3 extends over 13 amino acids. Trimming left V 2 bases short and J 8 bases short, with 9 bases between. DNA for the CDR3: TGTGCCAGCTCACCAAACACAGGAGAAAAACTGTTTTTT. It translates to CASSPNTGEKLFF.

Turning to this clone: Other DNA sequences in the sample encode the same CDR3. The chain is built from TRBV5-1 and TRBJ2-7, with 16 bases aligning to TRBD2. Germline CDR1 and CDR2: SGHRS and YFSETQ. The CDR3 totals 16 residues. V gave up 3 bases and J gave up 2 bases; unmatched junction bases: 2. This CDR3 reads CASSSGTSGRAYEQYF. The CDR3, as DNA: TGCGCCAGCAGCTCCGGGACTAGCGGGAGGGCCTACGAGCAGTACTTC.

The V gene is TRBV7-2, the J gene TRBJ2-1; D may be TRBD2 (6 bases). CDR3 length equals 18 residues. Germline lookup yields CDR1 SGHTA and CDR2 FQGNSA. With 3 bases removed from V and 4 bases from J, the gap between germline ends came to 22 bases. Here the CDR3 reads CASSFRSGLPPKYNEQFF. The CDR3 DNA is TGTGCCAGCAGCTTCCGCAGTGGACTACCCCCTAAGTACAATGAGCAGTTCTTC. Full variable domain (remainder filled in from reference TRBV7-2 and TRBJ2-1): GAGVSQSPSNKVTEKGKDVELRCDPISGHTALYWYRQSLGQGLEFLIYFQGNSAPDKSGLPSDRFSAERTGGSVSTLTIQRTQQEDSAVYLCASSFRSGLPPKYNEQFFGPGTRLTVL.

The gene calls are TRBV20-1 and TRBJ2-3; D possibly uses TRBD1 or TRBD2 (5 bases each). The CDR3 contains 11 residues. Germline CDR1 DFQATT, CDR2 SNEGSKA (reference sequence). CDR3 residues: CRTAGTDTQYF. CDR3 DNA: TGCAGGACAGCGGGCACAGATACGCAGTATTTT.

The V and J genes are TRBV10-3 and TRBJ1-2; a possible D gene is TRBD1 (5 bases). This CDR3 has 15 residues. The germline CDR1 and CDR2 sequences are ENHRY and SYGVKD. V was cut by 4 bases and J by 4 bases, with 16 bases left in between. CDR3 protein: CAISGGQILSYGYTF. CDR3 bases: TGTGCCATCAGTGGGGGCCAAATACTGAGCTATGGCTACACCTTC.

V and J are TRBV25-1 and TRBJ1-6; TRBD1 aligns across 7 bases. V shed 6 bases and J 9 bases; nucleotides not matched to a gene: 11. This CDR3 is built from 15 residues. Germline V gives CDR1 MGHDK, CDR2 SYGVNS. CDR3 bases: TGTGCCAGCAGGAACGAGGGGGCTGGGGGTTCACCCCTCCACTTT. Its translation is CASRNEGAGGSPLHF.

On this clone: The sample holds other DNA sequences that translate to the same CDR3. This chain links TRBV7-2 with TRBJ2-3, with unresolved D. Per the germline V gene, CDR1 is SGHTA and CDR2 is FQGNSA. V was cut by 1 base and J by 5 bases, with 4 bases left in between. The CDR3 is made up of 12 amino acids. For the CDR3, the DNA is TGTGCCAGCAGCTTAGATGTAGATACGCAGTATTTT. Amino acid sequence: CASSLDVDTQYF.

This clone has just one count. The gene calls are TRBV11-1 and TRBJ1-2, with a weak D call TRBD1 (5 bases). This CDR3 has 13 residues. Trimming stripped 5 bases from V and 4 bases from J, with 11 bases between. Germline V lookup: CDR1 SGHAT, CDR2 FQDESV (reference sequence). DNA for the CDR3: TGTGCCAGCAGCCGAACAGGACTCTATGGCTACACCTTC. Its translation: CASSRTGLYGYTF.

The V gene is TRBV18, the J gene TRBJ2-7, with D possibly being TRBD1 or TRBD2 (5 bases each). With 4 bases removed from V and 5 bases from J, the gap between germline ends came to 18 bases. There are 15 residues in the CDR3. In germline, CDR1 is KGHSH, CDR2 LQKENI. The CDR3: CASSQYRGRIDEQYF. The CDR3 coding sequence is TGTGCCAGCTCACAGTACCGGGGCCGTATCGACGAGCAGTACTTC.

Notes on this clone: Distinct nucleotide sequences in the sample also encode this CDR3. J is TRBJ1-4 and V is TRBV5-1; no clear D. This CDR3 is built from 14 residues. Between the trimmed V and J ends, which lost 4 bases and 1 base, there was a span of 8 bases. Germline-derived CDR1 and CDR2 are SGHRS and YFSETQ. The CDR3 DNA reads as TGCGCCAGCAGCCTTGTCGGAACTAATGAAAAACTGTTTTTT. Residues: CASSLVGTNEKLFF. Looking up the rest from reference TRBV5-1 and TRBJ1-4 gives the full variable domain: KAGVTQTPRYLIKTRGQQVTLSCSPISGHRSVSWYQQTPGQGLQFLFEYFSETQRNKGNFPGRFSGRQFSNSRSEMNVSTLELGDSALYLCASSLVGTNEKLFFGSGTQLSVL.

In DNA, the CDR3 is TGTGCCAGTAAGCTAGCGGGAGCCCTCACAGATACGCAGTATTTT. Translated: CASKLAGALTDTQYF. The V gene is TRBV19, the J gene TRBJ2-3; 10 bases are a match to TRBD2. The germline V gene encodes CDR1 LNHDA and CDR2 SQIVND (reference sequence). With V trimmed by 7 bases and J by 2 bases, 6 bases remained unmatched. CDR3 size: 15 residues.

V is TRBV29-1 and J is TRBJ1-2; D call uncertain. Per germline, CDR1 SQVTM and CDR2 ANQGSEA. This CDR3 region has 12 residues. The V end was cut by 6 bases, the J end by 5 bases, with 13 bases between. Here the CDR3 reads CSVAASTYGYTF. The CDR3 DNA reads as TGCAGCGTCGCCGCCTCAACTTATGGCTACACCTTC.

The chain recombines TRBV7-2 with TRBJ2-7, with D perhaps matching TRBD1 (5 bases). The CDR3 consists of 14 residues. The germline V gene has CDR1 SGHTA and CDR2 FQGNSA. Trimming shortened V by 1 base and J by 6 bases, and 13 bases separated the two germline ends. This chain's CDR3 is CASSLETGRAEQYF. The CDR3 nucleotides are TGTGCCAGCAGCTTAGAAACAGGACGGGCCGAGCAGTACTTC.

Points on this clone: This clone may be a read error of a much larger clone one base away. Other DNA sequences in this sample translate to the same CDR3. The rearrangement joins TRBV13 to TRBJ2-2; unclear D gene. The CDR3 totals 13 residues. Trimming pared 0 bases from V and 4 bases from J, leaving 3 bases between. Germline V gene lookup returns CDR1 PRHDT and CDR2 FYEKMQ (reference sequence). In DNA form, the CDR3 reads TGTGCCAGCAGCTTAGGAGGCACCGGGGAGCTGTTTTTT. As protein: CASSLGGTGELFF.

The chain employs TRBV25-1 and TRBJ2-7; no clear D. V lost 6 bases and J 2 bases, leaving 8 bases between the germline ends. Per germline, CDR1 MGHDK and CDR2 SYGVNS. The CDR3 has 12 residues. In nucleotides, the CDR3 is TGTGCCAGCAGAGGCGGAGCCTACGAGCAGTACTTC. This translates into CASRGGAYEQYF.